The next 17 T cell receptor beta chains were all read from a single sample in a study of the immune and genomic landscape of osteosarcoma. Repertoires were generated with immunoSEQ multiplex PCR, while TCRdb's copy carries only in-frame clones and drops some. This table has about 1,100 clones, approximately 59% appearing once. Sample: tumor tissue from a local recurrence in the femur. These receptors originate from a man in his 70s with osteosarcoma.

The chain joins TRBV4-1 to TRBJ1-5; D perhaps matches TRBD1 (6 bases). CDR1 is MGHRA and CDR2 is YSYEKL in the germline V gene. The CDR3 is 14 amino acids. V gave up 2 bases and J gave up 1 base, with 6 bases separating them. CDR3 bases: TGCGCCAGCAGCCAACAGGGGAGCAATCAGCCCCAGCATTTT. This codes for CASSQQGSNQPQHF.

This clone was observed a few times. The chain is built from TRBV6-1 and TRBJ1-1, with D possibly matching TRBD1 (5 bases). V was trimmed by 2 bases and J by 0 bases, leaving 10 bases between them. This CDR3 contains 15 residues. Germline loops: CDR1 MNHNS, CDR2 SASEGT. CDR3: CASSENRGMNTEAFF. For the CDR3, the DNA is TGTGCCAGCAGTGAAAATCGGGGCATGAACACTGAAGCTTTCTTT.

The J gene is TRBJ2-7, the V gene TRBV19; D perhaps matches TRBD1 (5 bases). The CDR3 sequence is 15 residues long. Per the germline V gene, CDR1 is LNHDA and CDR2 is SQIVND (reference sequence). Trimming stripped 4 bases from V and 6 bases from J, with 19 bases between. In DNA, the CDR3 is TGTGCCAGTAGTACCTCATCGAGCAGGGCCCTCGAGCAGTACTTC. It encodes CASSTSSSRALEQYF.

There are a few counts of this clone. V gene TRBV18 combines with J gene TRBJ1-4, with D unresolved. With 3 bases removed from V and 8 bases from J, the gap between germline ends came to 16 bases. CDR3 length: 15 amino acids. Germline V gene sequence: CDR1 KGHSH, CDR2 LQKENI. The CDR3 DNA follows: TGTGCCAGCTCACCCTCGGGAGTAAGGAGGGAAAAACTGTTTTTT. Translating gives CASSPSGVRREKLFF.

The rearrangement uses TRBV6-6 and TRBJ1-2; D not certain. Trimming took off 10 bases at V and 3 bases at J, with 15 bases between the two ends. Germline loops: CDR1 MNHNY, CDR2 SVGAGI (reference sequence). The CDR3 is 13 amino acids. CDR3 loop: CATGATQDYGYTF. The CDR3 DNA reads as TGTGCCACCGGAGCCACTCAGGACTATGGCTACACCTTC.

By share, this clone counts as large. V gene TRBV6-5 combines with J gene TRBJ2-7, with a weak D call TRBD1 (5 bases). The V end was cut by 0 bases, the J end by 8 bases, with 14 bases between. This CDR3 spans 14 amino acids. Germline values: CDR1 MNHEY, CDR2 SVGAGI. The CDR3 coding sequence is TGTGCCAGCAGTTACTCGACGGGCAGGGAAAAGCAGTACTTC. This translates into CASSYSTGREKQYF.

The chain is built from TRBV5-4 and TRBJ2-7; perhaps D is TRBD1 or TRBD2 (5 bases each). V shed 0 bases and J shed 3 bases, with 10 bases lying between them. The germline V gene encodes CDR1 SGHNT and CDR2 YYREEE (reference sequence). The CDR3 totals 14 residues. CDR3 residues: CASSLGGGGYEQYF. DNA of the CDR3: TGTGCCAGCAGCTTGGGAGGTGGGGGCTACGAGCAGTACTTC.

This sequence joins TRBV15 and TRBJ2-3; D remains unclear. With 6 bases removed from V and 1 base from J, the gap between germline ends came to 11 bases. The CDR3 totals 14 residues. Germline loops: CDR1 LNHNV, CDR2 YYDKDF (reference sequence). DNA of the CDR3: TGTGCCACCAGGGCTCGCGCGGGCACAGATACGCAGTATTTT. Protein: CATRARAGTDTQYF.

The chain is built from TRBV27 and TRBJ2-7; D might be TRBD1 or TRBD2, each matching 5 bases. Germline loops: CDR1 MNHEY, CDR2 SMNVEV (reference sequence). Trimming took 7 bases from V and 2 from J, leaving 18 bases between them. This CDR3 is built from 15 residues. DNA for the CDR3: TGTGCCAGCACTTCTTCCGGGACCTCCGCCTACGAGCAGTACTTC. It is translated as CASTSSGTSAYEQYF.

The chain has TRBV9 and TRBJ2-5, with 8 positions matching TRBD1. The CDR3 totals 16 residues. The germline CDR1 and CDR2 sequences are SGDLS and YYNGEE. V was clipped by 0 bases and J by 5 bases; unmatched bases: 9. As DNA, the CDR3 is TGTGCCAGCAGCGTAGTAGACAGGGGACTGGTGGAGACCCAGTACTTC. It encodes CASSVVDRGLVETQYF.

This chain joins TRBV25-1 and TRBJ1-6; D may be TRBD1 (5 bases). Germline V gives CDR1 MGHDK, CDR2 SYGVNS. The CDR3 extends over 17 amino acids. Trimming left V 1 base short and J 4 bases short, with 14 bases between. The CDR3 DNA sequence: TGTGCCAGCAGTGAATTGGGAGCGGGGACGTATAATTCACCCCTCCACTTT. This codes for CASSELGAGTYNSPLHF.

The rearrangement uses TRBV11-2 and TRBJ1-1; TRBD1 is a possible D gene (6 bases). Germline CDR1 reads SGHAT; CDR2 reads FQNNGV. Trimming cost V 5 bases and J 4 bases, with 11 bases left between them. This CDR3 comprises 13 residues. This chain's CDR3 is CASSRAGATEAFF. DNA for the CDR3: TGTGCCAGCAGCCGGGCGGGGGCCACTGAAGCTTTCTTT.

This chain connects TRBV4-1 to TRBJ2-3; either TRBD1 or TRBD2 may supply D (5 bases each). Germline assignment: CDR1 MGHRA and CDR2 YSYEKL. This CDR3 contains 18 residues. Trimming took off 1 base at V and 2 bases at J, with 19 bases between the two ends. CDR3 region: CASSQGGTGTDNTDTQYF. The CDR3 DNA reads TGCGCCAGCAGCCAAGGTGGGACCGGGACGGATAACACAGATACGCAGTATTTT.

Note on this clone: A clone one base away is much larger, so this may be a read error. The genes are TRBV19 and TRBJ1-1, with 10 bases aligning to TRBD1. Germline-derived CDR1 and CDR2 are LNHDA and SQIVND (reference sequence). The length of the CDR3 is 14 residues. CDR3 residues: CASSTPTGGTKAFF. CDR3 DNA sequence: TGTGCCAGTAGTACCCCGACAGGGGGCACTAAAGCTTTCTTT.

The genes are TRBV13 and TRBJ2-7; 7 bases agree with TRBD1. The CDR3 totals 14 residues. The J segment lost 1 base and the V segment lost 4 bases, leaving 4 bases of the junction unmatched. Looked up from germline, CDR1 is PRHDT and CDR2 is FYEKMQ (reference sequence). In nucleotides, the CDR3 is TGTGCCAGCAGCTCCTCGACAGGGTCCTACGAGCAGTACTTC. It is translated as CASSSSTGSYEQYF.

The CDR3 region has the DNA TGTGCCAGCAGCGCAGCGGGTCTAGCGGGCAGCCAAGAGACCCAGTACTTC. Protein sequence: CASSAAGLAGSQETQYF. The chain employs TRBV7-2 and TRBJ2-5; 8 bases line up with TRBD2. CDR3 length: 17 residues. The V gene's germline CDR1 is SGHTA and CDR2 FQGNSA. Unmatched junction bases numbered 12, after V lost 5 bases and J lost 1 base.

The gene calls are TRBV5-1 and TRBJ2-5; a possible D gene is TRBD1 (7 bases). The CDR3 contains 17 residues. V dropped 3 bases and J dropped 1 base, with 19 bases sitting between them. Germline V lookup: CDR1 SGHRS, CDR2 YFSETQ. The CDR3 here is CASSSRGTAGPQETQYF. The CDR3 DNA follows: TGCGCCAGCAGCTCCCGAGGGACAGCGGGCCCCCAAGAGACCCAGTACTTC.